This T cell receptor (beta chain) was sequenced in a study of blood T cells in healthy people across ages. CDR1 MNHNS and CDR2 SASEGT come from the germline V gene. The CDR3 has 14 residues. V dropped 7 bases and J dropped 10 bases, with 20 bases sitting between them. A few counts support this clonotype. A much larger clone differs from this one at a single base, so this may be a read error. Next came a second PCR, run for roughly 6 to 11 cycles, which used a sample-barcoded 5' primer along with a J-beta primer mix. One entry per CDR3 protein results from TCRdb running MiXCR on the 5' RACE reads. The profile shows around 900,000 distinct CDR3 sequences, 25% to 30% of them singletons.

The chain links TRBV6-1 to TRBJ2-1, with D hard to call. Sequenced input: blood. This sequence originates from an elderly woman in good health. The CDR3 DNA sequence: TGTGCCAGCACCGAAGGACCGATGTTCTACGAGCAGTTCTTC. Its protein is CASTEGPMFYEQFF.